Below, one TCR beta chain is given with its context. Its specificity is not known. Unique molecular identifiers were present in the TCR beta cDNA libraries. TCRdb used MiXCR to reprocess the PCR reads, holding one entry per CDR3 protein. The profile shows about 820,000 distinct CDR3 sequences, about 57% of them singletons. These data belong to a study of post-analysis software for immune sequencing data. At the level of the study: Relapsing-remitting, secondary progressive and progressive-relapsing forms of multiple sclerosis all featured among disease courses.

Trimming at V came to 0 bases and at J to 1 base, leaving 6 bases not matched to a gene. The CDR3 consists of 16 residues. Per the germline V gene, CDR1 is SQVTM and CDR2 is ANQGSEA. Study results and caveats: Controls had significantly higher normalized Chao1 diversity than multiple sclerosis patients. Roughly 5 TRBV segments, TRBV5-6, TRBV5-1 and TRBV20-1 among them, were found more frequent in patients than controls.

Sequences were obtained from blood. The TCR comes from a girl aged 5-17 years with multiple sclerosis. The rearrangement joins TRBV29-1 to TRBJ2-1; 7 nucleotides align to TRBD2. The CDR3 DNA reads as TGCAGCGTTGAAGACTGGCGGGAGCAGTCCTACAATGAGCAGTTCTTC. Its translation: CSVEDWREQSYNEQFF.